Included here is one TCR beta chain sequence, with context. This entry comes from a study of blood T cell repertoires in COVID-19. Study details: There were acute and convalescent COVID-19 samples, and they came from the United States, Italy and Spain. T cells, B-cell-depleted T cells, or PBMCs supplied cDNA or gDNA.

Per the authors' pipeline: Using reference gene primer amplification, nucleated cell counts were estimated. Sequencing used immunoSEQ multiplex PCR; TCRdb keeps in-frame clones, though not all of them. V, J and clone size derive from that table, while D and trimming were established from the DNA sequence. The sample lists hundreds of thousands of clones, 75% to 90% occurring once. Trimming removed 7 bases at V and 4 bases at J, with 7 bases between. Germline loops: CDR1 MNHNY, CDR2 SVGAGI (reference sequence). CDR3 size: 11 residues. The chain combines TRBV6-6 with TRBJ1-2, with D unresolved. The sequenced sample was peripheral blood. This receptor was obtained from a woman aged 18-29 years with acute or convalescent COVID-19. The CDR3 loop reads CASIQAYGYTF. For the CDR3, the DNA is TGTGCCAGCATCCAGGCCTATGGCTACACCTTC.